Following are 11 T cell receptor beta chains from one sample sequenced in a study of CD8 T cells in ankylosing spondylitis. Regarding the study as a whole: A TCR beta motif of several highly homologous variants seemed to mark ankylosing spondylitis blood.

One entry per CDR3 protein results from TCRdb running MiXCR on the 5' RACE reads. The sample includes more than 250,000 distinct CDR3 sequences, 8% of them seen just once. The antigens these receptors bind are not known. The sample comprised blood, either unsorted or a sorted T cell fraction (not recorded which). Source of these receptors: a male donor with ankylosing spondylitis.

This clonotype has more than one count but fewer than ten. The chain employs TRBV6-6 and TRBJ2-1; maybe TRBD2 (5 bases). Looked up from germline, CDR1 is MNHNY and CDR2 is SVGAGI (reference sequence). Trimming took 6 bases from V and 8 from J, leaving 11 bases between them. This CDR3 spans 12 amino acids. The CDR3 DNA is TGTGCCAGCAGCCATACTAGGTATGAGCAGTTCTTC. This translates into CASSHTRYEQFF.

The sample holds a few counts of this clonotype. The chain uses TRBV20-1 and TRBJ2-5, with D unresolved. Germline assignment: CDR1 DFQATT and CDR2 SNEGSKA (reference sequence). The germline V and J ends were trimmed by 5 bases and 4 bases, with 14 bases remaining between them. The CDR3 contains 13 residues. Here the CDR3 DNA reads TGCAGTGCTTTTTTGGGCCCAGCAGAGACCCAGTACTTC. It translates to CSAFLGPAETQYF.

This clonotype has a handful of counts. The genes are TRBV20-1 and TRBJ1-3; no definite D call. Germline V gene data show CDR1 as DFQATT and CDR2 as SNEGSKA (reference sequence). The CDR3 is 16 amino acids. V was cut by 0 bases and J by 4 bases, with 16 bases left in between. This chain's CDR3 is CSARDLRSGAGNTIYF. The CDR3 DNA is TGCAGTGCTAGAGATCTTAGATCCGGCGCCGGAAACACCATATATTTT.

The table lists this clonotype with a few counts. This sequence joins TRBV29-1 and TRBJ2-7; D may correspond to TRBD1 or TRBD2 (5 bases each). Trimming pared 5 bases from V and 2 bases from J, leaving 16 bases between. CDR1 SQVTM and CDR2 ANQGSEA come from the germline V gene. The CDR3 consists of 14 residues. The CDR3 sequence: CSVLPGPGPYEQYF. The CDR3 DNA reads TGCAGCGTTCTCCCGGGTCCGGGACCCTACGAGCAGTACTTC.

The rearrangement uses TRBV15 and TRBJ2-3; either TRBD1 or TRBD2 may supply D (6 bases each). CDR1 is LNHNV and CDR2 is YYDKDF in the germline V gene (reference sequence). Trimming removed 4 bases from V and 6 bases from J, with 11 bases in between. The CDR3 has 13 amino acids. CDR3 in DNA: TGTGCCACCAGCAACCTAGGGGGGGATACGCAGTATTTT. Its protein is CATSNLGGDTQYF.

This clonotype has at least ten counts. In nucleotides, the CDR3 is TGTGCCAGCAGATCCCCCCAGAGGGCCAAAAACATTCAGTACTTC. As protein: CASRSPQRAKNIQYF. V and J are TRBV28 and TRBJ2-4; no reliable D call. The CDR3 length is 15 residues. The germline V gene encodes CDR1 MDHEN and CDR2 SYDVKM. V was cut by 6 bases and J by 1 base, with 13 bases left in between.

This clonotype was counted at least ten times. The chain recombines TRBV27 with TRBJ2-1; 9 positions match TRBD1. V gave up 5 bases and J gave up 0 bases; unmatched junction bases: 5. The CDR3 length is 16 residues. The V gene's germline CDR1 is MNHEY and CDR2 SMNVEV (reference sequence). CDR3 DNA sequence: TGTGCCAGCAGTCCCGGACAGGGGAGCTCCTACAATGAGCAGTTCTTC. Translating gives CASSPGQGSSYNEQFF.

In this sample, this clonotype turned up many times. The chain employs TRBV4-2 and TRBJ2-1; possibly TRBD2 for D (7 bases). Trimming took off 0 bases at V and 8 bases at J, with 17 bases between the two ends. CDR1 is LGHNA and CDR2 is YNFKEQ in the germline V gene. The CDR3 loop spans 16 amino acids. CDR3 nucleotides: TGTGCCAGCAGCCAAGATATCGGGGGAGGGGGAGATGAGCAGTTCTTC. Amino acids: CASSQDIGGGGDEQFF.

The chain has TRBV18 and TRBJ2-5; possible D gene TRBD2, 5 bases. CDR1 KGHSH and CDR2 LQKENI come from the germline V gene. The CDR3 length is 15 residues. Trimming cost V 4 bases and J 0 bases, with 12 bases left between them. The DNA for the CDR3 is TGTGCCAGCTCACGGGAAGTGGGAGACCAAGAGACCCAGTACTTC. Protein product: CASSREVGDQETQYF. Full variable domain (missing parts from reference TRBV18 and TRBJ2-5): NAGVMQNPRHLVRRRGQEARLRCSPMKGHSHVYWYRQLPEEGLKFMVYLQKENIIDESGMPKERFSAEFPKEGPSILRIQQVVRGDSAAYFCASSREVGDQETQYFGPGTRLLVL.

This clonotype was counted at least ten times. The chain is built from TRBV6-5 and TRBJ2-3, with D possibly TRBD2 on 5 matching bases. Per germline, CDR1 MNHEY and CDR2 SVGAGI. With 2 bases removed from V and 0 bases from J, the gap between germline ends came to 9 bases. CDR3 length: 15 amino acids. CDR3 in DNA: TGTGCCAGCAGTTACAGGGAGCCTAGCACAGATACGCAGTATTTT. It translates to CASSYREPSTDTQYF.

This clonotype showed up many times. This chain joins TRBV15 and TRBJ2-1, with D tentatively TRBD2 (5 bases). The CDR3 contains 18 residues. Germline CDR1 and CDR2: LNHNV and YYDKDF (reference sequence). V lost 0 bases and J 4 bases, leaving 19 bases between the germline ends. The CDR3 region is CATSRDAPDPPGYNEQFF. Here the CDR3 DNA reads TGTGCCACCAGCAGAGATGCCCCAGACCCGCCGGGGTACAATGAGCAGTTCTTC.